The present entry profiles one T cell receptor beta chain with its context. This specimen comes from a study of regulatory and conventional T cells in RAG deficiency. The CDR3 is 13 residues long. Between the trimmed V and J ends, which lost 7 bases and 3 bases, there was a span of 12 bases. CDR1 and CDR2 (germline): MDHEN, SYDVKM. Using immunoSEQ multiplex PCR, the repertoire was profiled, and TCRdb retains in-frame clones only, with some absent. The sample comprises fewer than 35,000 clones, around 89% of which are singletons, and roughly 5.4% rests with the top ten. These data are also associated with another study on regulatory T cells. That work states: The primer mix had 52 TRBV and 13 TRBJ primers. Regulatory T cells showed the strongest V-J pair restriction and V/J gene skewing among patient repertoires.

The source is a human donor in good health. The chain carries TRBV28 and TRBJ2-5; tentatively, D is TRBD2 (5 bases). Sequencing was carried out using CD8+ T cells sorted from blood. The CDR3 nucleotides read TGTGCCAGCACCCCTAGAGGGAAAGAGACCCAGTACTTC. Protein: CASTPRGKETQYF.